These 6 T cell receptor beta chains share one sample of origin, sequenced in a study of blood T cells in healthy people across ages. The authors ran a second PCR of roughly 6 to 12 cycles using a sample-barcoded 5' primer and a J-beta primer mix. From the 5' RACE reads, TCRdb called clonotypes with MiXCR, one entry per CDR3 protein. The table shows some 1.5 million distinct CDR3 sequences, with 28% occurring only once. The sample comprised blood. These receptors came from a woman in her twenties or thirties in good health.

J is TRBJ1-3 and V is TRBV12-3 or TRBV12-4; TRBD1 agrees at 7 bases. V trimming: 3 bases; J trimming: 3 bases; junction bases outside the gene matches: 2. The CDR3 spans 14 residues. CDR3 region: CASSLWTGGNTIYF. CDR3 in DNA: TGTGCCAGCAGTTTGTGGACAGGTGGAAACACCATATATTTT.

About this clonotype: This may stem from a read error, because a much larger clone lies one nucleotide away. The CDR3 protein is CASSLSLTGNHGYTF. The CDR3 region has the DNA TGCGCCAGCAGCCTATCACTGACAGGGAACCATGGCTACACCTTC. The chain combines TRBV5-1 with TRBJ1-2, with 7 bases fitting TRBD1. CDR1 is SGHRS and CDR2 is YFSETQ in the germline V gene. The CDR3 sequence is 15 residues long. V trimming: 4 bases; J trimming: 6 bases; junction bases outside the gene matches: 12.

This clonotype was counted between two and nine times. The chain joins TRBV20-1 to TRBJ2-7, with 11 bases that match TRBD2. The CDR3 consists of 14 residues. Germline V gene data show CDR1 as DFQATT and CDR2 as SNEGSKA (reference sequence). V shed 6 bases and J 6 bases; nucleotides not matched to a gene: 10. The CDR3 protein is CSAPVSGRAAEQYF. DNA for the CDR3: TGCAGTGCGCCAGTTAGCGGGAGGGCCGCCGAGCAGTACTTC.

The chain recombines TRBV5-1 with TRBJ2-7, with D possibly being TRBD1 (5 bases). V lost 1 base and J 0 bases, leaving 11 bases between the germline ends. CDR3 length: 15 residues. The germline CDR1 and CDR2 sequences are SGHRS and YFSETQ. The CDR3 is CASSLLTDRSYEQYF. Written as DNA, the CDR3 is TGCGCCAGCAGCTTGCTGACAGATCGCTCCTACGAGCAGTACTTC.

This chain joins TRBV4-1 and TRBJ1-2, with 10 bases fitting TRBD1. This CDR3 spans 20 amino acids. Trimming took 2 bases from V and 4 from J; bases not matched to a gene: 19. The germline CDR1 and CDR2 sequences are MGHRA and YSYEKL. The CDR3 nucleotides are TGCGCCAGCAGCCAAAGGTGGTTAGTGGACAGGGGGGCCCCGCTCTATGGCTACACCTTC. Residues: CASSQRWLVDRGAPLYGYTF.

The V gene is TRBV29-1, the J gene TRBJ1-1; D remains ambiguous. CDR3 length: 13 residues. V was clipped by 6 bases and J by 0 bases, with 11 bases between them. Germline CDR1 and CDR2: SQVTM and ANQGSEA. The CDR3 sequence is CSVPDLMNTEAFF. CDR3 in DNA: TGCAGCGTCCCCGACCTCATGAACACTGAAGCTTTCTTT.